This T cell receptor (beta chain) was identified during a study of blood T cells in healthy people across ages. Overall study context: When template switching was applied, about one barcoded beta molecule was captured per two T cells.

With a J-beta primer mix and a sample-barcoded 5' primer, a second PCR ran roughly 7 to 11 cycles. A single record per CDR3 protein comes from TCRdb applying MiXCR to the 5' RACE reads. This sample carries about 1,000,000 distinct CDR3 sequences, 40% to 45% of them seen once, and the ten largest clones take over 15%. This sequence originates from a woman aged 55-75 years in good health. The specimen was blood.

CDR3 amino acids: CASSFRRGGSPLHF. DNA of the CDR3: TGTGCCAGCAGCTTTCGCAGGGGAGGTTCACCCCTCCACTTT. This chain uses TRBV5-6 with TRBJ1-6; tentatively, D is TRBD1 (6 bases). V was clipped by 2 bases and J by 9 bases, with 12 bases between them. The CDR3 consists of 14 residues. The V gene's germline CDR1 is SGHDT and CDR2 YYEEEE.